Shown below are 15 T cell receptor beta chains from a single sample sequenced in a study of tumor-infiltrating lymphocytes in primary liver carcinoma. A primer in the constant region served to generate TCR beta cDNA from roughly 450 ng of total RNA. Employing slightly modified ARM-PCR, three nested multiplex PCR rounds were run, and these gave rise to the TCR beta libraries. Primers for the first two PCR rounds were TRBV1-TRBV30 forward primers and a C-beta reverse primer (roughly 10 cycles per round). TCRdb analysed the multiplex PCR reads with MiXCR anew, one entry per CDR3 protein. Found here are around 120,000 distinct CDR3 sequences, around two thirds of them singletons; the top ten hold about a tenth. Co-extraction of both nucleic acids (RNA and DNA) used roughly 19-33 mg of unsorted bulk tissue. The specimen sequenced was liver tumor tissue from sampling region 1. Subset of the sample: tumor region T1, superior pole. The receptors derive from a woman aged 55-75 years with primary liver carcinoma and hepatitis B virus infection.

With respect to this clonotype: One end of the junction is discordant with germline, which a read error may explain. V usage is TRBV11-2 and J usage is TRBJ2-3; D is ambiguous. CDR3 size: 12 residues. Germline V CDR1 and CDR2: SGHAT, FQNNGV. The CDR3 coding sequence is TGTGCCAGAAGCCCCTGGGCTGATACGCCGTATTTT. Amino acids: CARSPWADTPYF.

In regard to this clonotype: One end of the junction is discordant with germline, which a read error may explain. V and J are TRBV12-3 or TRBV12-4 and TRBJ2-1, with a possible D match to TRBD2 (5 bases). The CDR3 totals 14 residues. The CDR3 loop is CASRSGTSYNEQSF. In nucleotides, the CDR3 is TGTGCCAGCAGAAGCGGAACCTCATACAATGAGCAGTCCTTC.

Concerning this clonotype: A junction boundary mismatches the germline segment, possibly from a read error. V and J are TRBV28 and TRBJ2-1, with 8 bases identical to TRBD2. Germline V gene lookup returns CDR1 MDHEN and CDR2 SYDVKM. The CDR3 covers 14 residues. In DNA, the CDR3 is TGTGTCAGCACAACTAGCGGTACCTACAATGAACAGTTCTTC. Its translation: CVSTTSGTYNEQFF.

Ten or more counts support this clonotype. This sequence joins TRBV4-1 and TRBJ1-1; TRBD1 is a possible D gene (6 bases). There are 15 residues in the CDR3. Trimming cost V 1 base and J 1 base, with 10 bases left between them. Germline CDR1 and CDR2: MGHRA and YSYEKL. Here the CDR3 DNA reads TGCGCCAGCAGCCAAGGAAGGGGGACGAACACTGAAGCTTTCTTT. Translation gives CASSQGRGTNTEAFF.

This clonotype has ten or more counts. The CDR3 nucleotides read TGCGCCAGCAGCCGTCAAGATAATCAGCCCCAGCATTTT. This translates into CASSRQDNQPQHF. The rearrangement joins TRBV4-1 to TRBJ1-5; no clear D. The CDR3 runs to 13 residues. From germline, CDR1 is MGHRA and CDR2 YSYEKL. Trimming pared 4 bases from V and 4 bases from J, leaving 8 bases between.

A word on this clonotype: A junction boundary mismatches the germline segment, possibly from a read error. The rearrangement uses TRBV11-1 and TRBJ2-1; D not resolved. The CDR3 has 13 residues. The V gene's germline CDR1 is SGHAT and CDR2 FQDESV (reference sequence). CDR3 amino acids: CASSFSADNEQLF. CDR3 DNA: TGTGCCAGCAGCTTCAGCGCGGATAATGAGCAGCTCTTC.

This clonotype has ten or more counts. The DNA for the CDR3 is TGTGCCAGCAGCTTAGCTGGGACAGGGAGCACAGATACGCAGTATTTT. This sequence encodes CASSLAGTGSTDTQYF. V and J are TRBV7-8 and TRBJ2-3; 9 bases align to TRBD1. CDR1 and CDR2 (germline): SGHVS, FQNEAQ. V shed 0 bases, J shed 0 bases, and the junction held 1 base outside the gene matches. The CDR3 loop spans 16 amino acids.

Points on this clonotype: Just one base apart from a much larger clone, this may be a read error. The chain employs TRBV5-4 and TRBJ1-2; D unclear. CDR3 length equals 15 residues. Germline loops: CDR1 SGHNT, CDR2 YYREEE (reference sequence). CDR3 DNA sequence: TGTGCCAGCAGGCCGGCCCTGTTGGAGTCTGATGGCTACATCTTC. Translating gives CASRPALLESDGYIF.

CDR3 DNA: TGTGCCAGCACCCTGATCTCTGGTGGTGAGCAGTTCTTC. It yields the protein CASTLISGGEQFF. The chain carries TRBV12-3 or TRBV12-4 and TRBJ2-1; D is unclear. CDR3 length: 13 residues. Trimming stripped 7 bases from V and 9 bases from J, with 16 bases between.

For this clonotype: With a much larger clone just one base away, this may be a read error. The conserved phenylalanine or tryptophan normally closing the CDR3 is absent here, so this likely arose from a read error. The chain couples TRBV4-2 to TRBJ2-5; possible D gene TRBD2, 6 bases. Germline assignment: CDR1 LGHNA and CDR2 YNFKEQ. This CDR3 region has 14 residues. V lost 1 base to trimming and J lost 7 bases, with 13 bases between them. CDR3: CASSQGTTSWTQYS. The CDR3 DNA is TGTGCCAGCAGCCAAGGGACTACTTCTTGGACCCAGTACTCC.

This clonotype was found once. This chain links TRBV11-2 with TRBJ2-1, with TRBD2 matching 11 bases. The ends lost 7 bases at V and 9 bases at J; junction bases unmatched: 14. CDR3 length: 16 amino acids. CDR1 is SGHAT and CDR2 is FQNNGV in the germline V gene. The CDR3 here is CASNRWTSGLESEQFF. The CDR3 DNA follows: TGTGCCAGCAACCGATGGACTAGCGGGTTAGAAAGTGAGCAGTTCTTC.

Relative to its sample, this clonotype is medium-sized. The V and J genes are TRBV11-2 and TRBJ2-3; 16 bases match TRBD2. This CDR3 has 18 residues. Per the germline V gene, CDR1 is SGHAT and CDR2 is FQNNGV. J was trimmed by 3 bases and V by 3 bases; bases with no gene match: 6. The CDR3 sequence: CASSFTGLAGGGTDTQYF. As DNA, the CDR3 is TGTGCCAGCAGCTTCACGGGACTAGCGGGAGGGGGTACAGATACGCAGTATTTT.

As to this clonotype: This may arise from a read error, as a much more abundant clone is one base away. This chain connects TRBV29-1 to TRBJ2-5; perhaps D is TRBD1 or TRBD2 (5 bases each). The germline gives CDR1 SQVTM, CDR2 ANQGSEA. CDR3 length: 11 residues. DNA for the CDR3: TGCAGCGTTTTCAGGTCAGGGACCCTGTACTTC. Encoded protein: CSVFRSGTLYF.

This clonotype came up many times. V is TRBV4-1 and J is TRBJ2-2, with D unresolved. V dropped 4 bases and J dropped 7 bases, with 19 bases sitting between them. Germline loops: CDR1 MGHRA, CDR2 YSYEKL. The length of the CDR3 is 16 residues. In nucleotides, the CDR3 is TGCGCCAGCAGCCTTCGGTTAACGGGTTCGGGCGGGGAGCTGTTTTTT. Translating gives CASSLRLTGSGGELFF.

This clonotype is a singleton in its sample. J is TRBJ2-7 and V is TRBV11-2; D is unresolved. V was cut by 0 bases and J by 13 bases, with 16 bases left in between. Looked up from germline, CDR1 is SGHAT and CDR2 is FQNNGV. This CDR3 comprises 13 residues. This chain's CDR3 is CASSLDLKATQYF. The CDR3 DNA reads TGTGCCAGCAGCTTAGATCTTAAGGCCACCCAATACTTC.